This T cell receptor beta chain was captured by sequencing in a study of identical twins. TCRdb fed the 5' RACE reads into MiXCR, producing one record per CDR3 protein. This repertoire shows 1,800,000 or so distinct CDR3 sequences, under 35% found once; its top ten account for 0.25% to 0.3%. This clonotype was recorded many times. The CDR3 is made up of 15 amino acids. Germline CDR1 reads LGHDT; CDR2 reads YNNKEL (reference sequence). V shed 4 bases, J shed 5 bases, and the junction held 11 bases outside the gene matches. The TCR was taken from a newborn girl in good health. The material sequenced was cord blood. This chain links TRBV3-1 with TRBJ2-7, with 7 bases identical to TRBD1. CDR3 sequence: CASSRALGQLDEQYF. The CDR3 bases are TGTGCCAGCAGCCGAGCTTTGGGACAGCTTGACGAGCAGTACTTC.